The subject of this entry is one T cell receptor (beta chain). Its antigen is unidentified. The method was immunoSEQ multiplex PCR; TCRdb's version includes in-frame clones alone and lacks a portion of them. This table holds 70,000 or so clones, over 85% found once. V lost 3 bases, J lost 3 bases, and 3 bases stayed unmatched. The CDR3 sequence is 15 residues long. In germline, CDR1 is SGDLS, CDR2 YYNGEE. This specimen comes from a study of cytomegalovirus exposure and HLA in healthy donors. Notes on the study in general: Some TCR beta chains (over 150 of them) were listed as cytomegalovirus-associated.

The sequencing input was PBMCs. This rearrangement joins TRBV9 to TRBJ2-1; 10 bases align to TRBD2. The TCR originated in a young man in good health and CMV-seropositive. The CDR3 bases are TGTGCCAGCAGCGCGACTAGCGGGTTCTACAATGAGCAGTTCTTC. Translated, it gives CASSATSGFYNEQFF.